This TCR beta chain is from a study of cytomegalovirus exposure and HLA in healthy donors. Study summary: T cells numbering around 170 million yielded approximately 120 million unique TCR beta sequences in an earlier analysis.

This clone has a single count. The CDR3 totals 15 residues. In germline, CDR1 is LNHDA, CDR2 SQIVND (reference sequence). V shed 9 bases and J shed 5 bases, with 22 bases lying between them. The PCR used 60 Vbeta and 13 Jbeta primers. Generated by immunoSEQ multiplex PCR, the TCRdb table keeps only in-frame clones and is missing some. The sample lists over 100,000 clones; roughly 85% were seen once. This receptor was obtained from a man in his forties in good health and CMV-seronegative. Input material: PBMCs. This rearrangement joins TRBV19 to TRBJ1-2, with D maybe TRBD1 (6 bases). CDR3 amino acids: CASTLLGRGGYGYTF. The CDR3 region has the DNA TGTGCCAGCACACTCCTAGGAAGGGGGGGATATGGCTACACCTTC.